The 32 T cell receptor beta chains in this list originate from one sample, sequenced in a study of cytomegalovirus exposure and HLA in healthy donors. Primers included in the PCR were 60 Vbeta and 13 Jbeta primers. The data were produced by immunoSEQ multiplex PCR, yet TCRdb's version contains in-frame clones alone and is incomplete. This table holds about 300,000 clones, roughly 90% found once. Sample: PBMCs. These receptors originate from a middle-aged man in good health and CMV-seropositive.

The gene calls are TRBV7-2 and TRBJ2-7; possibly TRBD2 for D (6 bases). This CDR3 has 18 residues. Trimming stripped 1 base from V and 4 bases from J, with 23 bases between. Germline CDR1 SGHTA, CDR2 FQGNSA. The CDR3 DNA reads TGTGCCAGCAGCTTAGGGCGGGGAGCGACCGCTGCATGGTACGAGCAGTACTTC. Translated: CASSLGRGATAAWYEQYF.

The rearrangement joins TRBV5-5 to TRBJ2-1; perhaps TRBD2 as D (7 bases). Germline V gene sequence: CDR1 SGHKS, CDR2 YYEKEE (reference sequence). The CDR3 is made up of 15 amino acids. Between the trimmed V and J ends, which lost 3 bases and 4 bases, there was a span of 14 bases. CDR3 protein: CASSWGGSKYNEQFF. As DNA, the CDR3 is TGTGCCAGCAGCTGGGGGGGCAGCAAATACAATGAGCAGTTCTTC.

The chain employs TRBV15 and TRBJ2-1; D not certain. The V and J ends lost 0 bases and 5 bases respectively, with 5 bases between them. Germline CDR1 LNHNV, CDR2 YYDKDF (reference sequence). The CDR3 sequence is 13 residues long. CDR3 loop: CATSRDKHNEQFF. The CDR3 DNA follows: TGTGCCACCAGCAGAGATAAGCACAATGAGCAGTTCTTC.

This chain uses TRBV5-1 with TRBJ1-1; the D is unclear. There are 15 residues in the CDR3. Germline CDR1 and CDR2: SGHRS and YFSETQ. V shed 0 bases and J shed 0 bases, with 9 bases lying between them. CDR3 sequence reads: CASSLDGPMNTEAFF. CDR3 in DNA: TGCGCCAGCAGCTTGGACGGTCCCATGAACACTGAAGCTTTCTTT.

The rearrangement uses TRBV28 and TRBJ2-5; no reliable D call. The germline CDR1 and CDR2 sequences are MDHEN and SYDVKM. Trimming shortened V by 2 bases and J by 5 bases, and 15 bases separated the two germline ends. The CDR3 sequence is 15 residues long. The CDR3: CASSLLPQARETQYF. The CDR3 DNA follows: TGTGCCAGCAGTTTACTCCCCCAGGCCCGTGAGACCCAGTACTTC. The variable domain in full, with the rest retrieved from reference TRBV28 and TRBJ2-5, is DVKVTQSSRYLVKRTGEKVFLECVQDMDHENMFWYRQDPGLGLRLIYFSYDVKMKEKGDIPEGYSVSREKKERFSLILESASTNQTSMYLCASSLLPQARETQYFGPGTRLLVL.

J is TRBJ2-5 and V is TRBV9; D may be TRBD2 (6 bases). The germline V gene encodes CDR1 SGDLS and CDR2 YYNGEE. The CDR3 contains 14 residues. V lost 0 bases and J 5 bases, leaving 11 bases between the germline ends. CDR3 sequence (DNA): TGTGCCAGCAGCGTAGGGGGCGCGGGGGAGACCCAGTACTTC. Protein product: CASSVGGAGETQYF.

The chain employs TRBV21-1 and TRBJ2-2; the table's TRBD2 call for D was not verified on the DNA. TRBV21-1 is termed a pseudogene. This CDR3 is 15 amino acids long. The CDR3 sequence: CASSRRTSEVGELFF. The CDR3 nucleotides read TGTGCCAGCAGCAGAAGGACTAGCGAAGTCGGGGAGCTGTTTTTT.

The gene calls are TRBV7-3 and TRBJ1-1; 9 bases line up with TRBD1. Germline CDR1 reads SGHTA; CDR2 reads FQGTGA. V was clipped by 2 bases and J by 6 bases; unmatched bases: 7. This CDR3 spans 15 amino acids. The chain's CDR3 is CASSLEGRDRAEAFF. As DNA, the CDR3 is TGTGCCAGCAGCTTAGAGGGGAGGGACAGGGCTGAAGCTTTCTTT.

This chain links TRBV2 with TRBJ1-2; TRBD1 matches 9 bases. The germline CDR1 and CDR2 sequences are SNHLY and FYNNEI. This CDR3 spans 15 amino acids. After removal of 7 bases from V and 8 bases from J, the junction contained 14 bases not matched to a gene. CDR3 DNA sequence: TGTGCCAGCACCGGGACAGGGAGTCCCGAAGAAGGCTACACCTTC. It codes for CASTGTGSPEEGYTF.

The CDR3 DNA reads TGTGCCAGCAGCTCGGGGACTAGCGGGACTAATGAGCAGTTCTTC. Encoded protein: CASSSGTSGTNEQFF. This chain connects TRBV7-3 to TRBJ2-1; TRBD2 agrees at 13 bases. Trimming removed 4 bases from V and 7 bases from J; junction bases left unmatched: 4. The CDR3 spans 15 residues. The germline gives CDR1 SGHTA, CDR2 FQGTGA.

The chain has TRBV5-1 and TRBJ2-3, with a weak D call TRBD2 (5 bases). Germline values: CDR1 SGHRS, CDR2 YFSETQ. V lost 6 bases and J 0 bases, leaving 11 bases between the germline ends. The CDR3 is made up of 14 amino acids. In DNA form, the CDR3 reads TGCGCCAGCACCGCCCCGGGGAGCACAGATACGCAGTATTTT. Amino acid sequence: CASTAPGSTDTQYF.

The chain links TRBV11-2 to TRBJ2-2; no firm D call. V was trimmed by 5 bases and J by 12 bases, leaving 10 bases between them. Germline V lookup: CDR1 SGHAT, CDR2 FQNNGV. CDR3 length equals 11 residues. In nucleotides, the CDR3 is TGTGCCAGCAGCGACTCCATGAAGCTGTTTTTT. Protein product: CASSDSMKLFF. The full variable domain, its missing parts supplied by reference TRBV11-2 and TRBJ2-2, is EAGVAQSPRYKIIEKRQSVAFWCNPISGHATLYWYQQILGQGPKLLIQFQNNGVVDDSQLPKDRFSAERLKGVDSTLKIQPAKLEDSAVYLCASSDSMKLFFGEGSRLTVL.

The rearrangement uses TRBV5-4 and TRBJ2-5; the D gene is possibly TRBD2 (5 bases). The better agreement between TRBJ2-7 and the DNA end casts doubt on the J call. CDR3 size: 14 residues. The germline V gene encodes CDR1 SGHNT and CDR2 YYREEE (reference sequence). The CDR3 here is CASSLRSGPYEQYF. The CDR3 DNA reads TGTGCCAGCAGCTTAAGGAGCGGACCCTACGAGCAGTACTTC.

A note on this clone: Other nucleotide sequences from this sample produce the same CDR3. This chain uses TRBV2 with TRBJ2-7, with 7 bases that match TRBD1. This CDR3 is 12 amino acids long. V shed 5 bases, J shed 3 bases, and the junction held 1 base outside the gene matches. CDR1 is SNHLY and CDR2 is FYNNEI in the germline V gene. As DNA, the CDR3 is TGTGCCAGCAGTAGGGACAGCTACGAGCAGTACTTC. Translation gives CASSRDSYEQYF.

DNA of the CDR3: TGTGCCAGCAGCTATTCGACAGCAACTAATGAAAAACTGTTTTTT. It specifies CASSYSTATNEKLFF. The chain carries TRBV9 and TRBJ1-4; tentatively, D is TRBD1 (5 bases). Trimming shortened V by 4 bases and J by 0 bases, and 10 bases separated the two germline ends. Germline V gives CDR1 SGDLS, CDR2 YYNGEE. The length of the CDR3 is 15 residues.

V is TRBV27 and J is TRBJ2-2; 7 nucleotides match TRBD1. The germline CDR1 and CDR2 sequences are MNHEY and SMNVEV (reference sequence). The CDR3 consists of 15 residues. V was pared by 2 bases and J by 5 bases, with 5 bases of the junction left unmatched. CDR3 amino acids: CASSLSGTVTGELFF. CDR3 sequence (DNA): TGTGCCAGCAGTTTAAGTGGGACAGTGACCGGGGAGCTGTTTTTT.

This chain joins TRBV27 and TRBJ2-7; a weak D match, TRBD1 (5 bases). Trimming removed 2 bases at V and 2 bases at J, with 10 bases between. Germline V gene sequence: CDR1 MNHEY, CDR2 SMNVEV (reference sequence). This CDR3 is 14 amino acids long. CDR3 DNA: TGTGCCAGCAGTTTAAGGGGTAACACCTACGAGCAGTACTTC. It encodes CASSLRGNTYEQYF.

The V call is TRBV5-1, the J call TRBJ2-2; a weak D match, TRBD1 (6 bases). V lost 1 base and J 4 bases, leaving 11 bases between the germline ends. CDR1 SGHRS and CDR2 YFSETQ come from the germline V gene. The CDR3 has 15 residues. DNA for the CDR3: TGCGCCAGCAGCTTGACACAGGGAAGCACCGGGGAGCTGTTTTTT. This codes for CASSLTQGSTGELFF.

This clone was picked up one time. This chain uses TRBV7-9 with TRBJ2-3, with 7 positions matching TRBD2. Germline V lookup: CDR1 SEHNR, CDR2 FQNEAQ (reference sequence). CDR3 length: 14 residues. V dropped 6 bases and J dropped 4; count of bases not matched to a gene: 7. The CDR3 spells CASSQTSSPDTQYF. The CDR3 DNA follows: TGTGCCAGCAGTCAGACTAGCTCCCCAGATACGCAGTATTTT.

The chain uses TRBV19 and TRBJ2-7; D call uncertain. The CDR3 has 16 amino acids. Looked up from germline, CDR1 is LNHDA and CDR2 is SQIVND (reference sequence). Trimming stripped 2 bases from V and 0 bases from J, with 14 bases between. CDR3 loop: CASSILSGLNSYEQYF. In DNA form, the CDR3 reads TGTGCCAGTAGTATACTATCAGGTCTAAACTCCTACGAGCAGTACTTC.

The chain has TRBV6-5 and TRBJ2-1; TRBD1 is a possible D gene (6 bases). Trimming stripped 5 bases from V and 6 bases from J, with 14 bases between. The CDR3 extends over 14 amino acids. Germline loops: CDR1 MNHEY, CDR2 SVGAGI. The CDR3 nucleotides are TGTGCCAGCAGTACCGACAGGTCCCCCAATGAGCAGTTCTTC. Translation: CASSTDRSPNEQFF.

The chain recombines TRBV5-6 with TRBJ1-5, with TRBD1 identical over 7 bases. The V and J ends lost 6 bases and 2 bases, in that order; junction bases with no gene match: 5. The CDR3 has 14 residues. Per germline, CDR1 SGHDT and CDR2 YYEEEE. CDR3 residues: CASTTGQGNQPQHF. CDR3 in DNA: TGTGCCAGCACCACTGGACAGGGCAATCAGCCCCAGCATTTT.

The chain employs TRBV27 and TRBJ2-5, with 8 bases that match TRBD1. Germline loops: CDR1 MNHEY, CDR2 SMNVEV (reference sequence). This CDR3 is built from 14 residues. The ends lost 7 bases at V and 5 bases at J; junction bases unmatched: 9. The CDR3 spells CASKRSTGDETQYF. The CDR3 DNA is TGTGCCAGCAAGCGATCGACAGGGGATGAGACCCAGTACTTC.

The chain couples TRBV25-1 to TRBJ2-1, with D unresolved. V was cut by 5 bases and J by 5 bases, with 22 bases left in between. The CDR3 length is 17 residues. Looked up from germline, CDR1 is MGHDK and CDR2 is SYGVNS. This CDR3 is CASSNPRPPTLDNEQFF. Here the CDR3 DNA reads TGTGCCAGCAGTAACCCTCGACCGCCCACCCTAGACAATGAGCAGTTCTTC.

This chain connects TRBV30 to TRBJ1-1, with D hard to call. CDR3 length equals 13 residues. Trimming took 0 bases from V and 0 from J, leaving 5 bases between them. Germline V lookup: CDR1 GTSNPN, CDR2 SVGIG (reference sequence). CDR3 sequence: CAWSVLLNTEAFF. Written as DNA, the CDR3 is TGTGCCTGGAGTGTACTCCTGAACACTGAAGCTTTCTTT. Based on the CDR3 plus reference TRBV30 and TRBJ1-1, the full variable domain is SQTIHQWPATLVQPVGSPLSLECTVEGTSNPNLYWYRQAAGRGLQLLFYSVGIGQISSEVPQNLSASRPQDRQFILSSKKLLLSDSGFYLCAWSVLLNTEAFFGQGTRLTVV.

This chain joins TRBV15 and TRBJ1-4; D possibly corresponds to TRBD1 (6 bases). This CDR3 is built from 16 residues. The germline gives CDR1 LNHNV, CDR2 YYDKDF (reference sequence). The V and J ends lost 0 bases and 3 bases respectively, with 11 bases between them. CDR3 residues: CATSRDYQGSNEKLFF. The CDR3 region has the DNA TGTGCCACCAGCAGAGATTATCAGGGGTCTAATGAAAAACTGTTTTTT.

On this clone itself: The same CDR3 arises from other DNA sequences in this sample as well. The chain carries TRBV5-5 and TRBJ2-7; tentatively, D is TRBD2 (6 bases). CDR3 size: 13 residues. V lost 2 bases, J lost 0 bases, and 6 bases lay in between. Germline CDR1 and CDR2: SGHKS and YYEKEE (reference sequence). The CDR3 nucleotides read TGTGCCAGCAGCTTCGGGGGCTCCTACGAGCAGTACTTC. As protein: CASSFGGSYEQYF.

This chain's CDR3 is CATSRSGSGYNSPLHF. In nucleotides, the CDR3 is TGTGCCACCAGCAGGTCAGGCAGCGGCTATAATTCACCCCTCCACTTT. The chain is built from TRBV15 and TRBJ1-6; no reliable D call. The germline V gene encodes CDR1 LNHNV and CDR2 YYDKDF (reference sequence). The V end lost 3 bases, the J end lost 3 bases, and 12 bases lay between the germline ends. The CDR3 sequence is 16 residues long.

This sequence joins TRBV9 and TRBJ1-5; no firm D call. This CDR3 spans 15 amino acids. V was pared by 0 bases and J by 7 bases, with 14 bases between. The germline V gene has CDR1 SGDLS and CDR2 YYNGEE. DNA for the CDR3: TGTGCCAGCAGCGTAGGCGCTAAACCGATACAGCCCCAGCATTTT. This sequence encodes CASSVGAKPIQPQHF.

The rearrangement links TRBV25-1 to TRBJ2-1; tentatively, D is TRBD2 (6 bases). The length of the CDR3 is 17 residues. CDR1 is MGHDK, CDR2 SYGVNS, per germline. Trimming shortened V by 3 bases and J by 0 bases, and 15 bases separated the two germline ends. The CDR3 region is CASSDLVSGPSYNEQFF. The CDR3 coding sequence is TGTGCCAGCAGTGATCTCGTAAGCGGGCCCTCCTACAATGAGCAGTTCTTC.

The chain employs TRBV19 and TRBJ1-1; D remains ambiguous. Trimming left V 3 bases short and J 4 bases short, with 15 bases between. Germline CDR1 reads LNHDA; CDR2 reads SQIVND (reference sequence). The CDR3 runs 15 residues. CDR3 sequence reads: CASSIVAASGTEAFF. The CDR3 region has the DNA TGTGCCAGTAGTATTGTGGCGGCCAGCGGCACTGAAGCTTTCTTT.

The chain uses TRBV5-4 and TRBJ1-4; TRBD1 aligns across 9 bases. Germline CDR1 and CDR2: SGHNT and YYREEE (reference sequence). With 3 bases clipped from V and 4 bases from J, the junction kept 4 bases outside the gene matches. CDR3 length equals 15 residues. CDR3 nucleotide sequence: TGTGCCAGCAGCTCACCGGGACAGGGTAATGAAAAACTGTTTTTT. This codes for CASSSPGQGNEKLFF.